Given below is one T cell receptor (beta chain) in context. Amplification used 60 Vbeta primers and 13 Jbeta primers. Here immunoSEQ multiplex PCR was the method, and the copy in TCRdb shows in-frame clones only, minus some. The data hold some 90,000 clones, with 70% observed a single time. The CDR3 extends over 15 amino acids. Germline lookup yields CDR1 MNHEY and CDR2 SMNVEV (reference sequence). V shed 2 bases and J 5 bases; nucleotides not matched to a gene: 8. This specimen belongs to a study of cytomegalovirus exposure and HLA in healthy donors. Sequenced material: PBMCs. The chain carries TRBV27 and TRBJ1-2; TRBD1 matches 7 bases. The clonotype was recovered from a man aged 45 to 65 in good health and CMV-seronegative. CDR3 residues: CASSLGPGGSYGYTF. The DNA for the CDR3 is TGTGCCAGCAGTTTAGGTCCAGGGGGGAGTTATGGCTACACCTTC.